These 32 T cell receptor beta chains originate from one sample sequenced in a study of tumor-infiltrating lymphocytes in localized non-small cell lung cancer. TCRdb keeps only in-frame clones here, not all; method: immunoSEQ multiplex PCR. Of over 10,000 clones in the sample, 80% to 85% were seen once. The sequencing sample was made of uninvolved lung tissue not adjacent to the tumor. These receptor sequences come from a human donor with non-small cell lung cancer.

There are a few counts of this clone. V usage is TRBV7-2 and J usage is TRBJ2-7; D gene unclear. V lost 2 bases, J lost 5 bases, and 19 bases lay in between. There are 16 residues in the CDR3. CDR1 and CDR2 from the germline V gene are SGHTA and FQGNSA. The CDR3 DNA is TGTGCCAGCAGCTTATCGGCGGCACCCCAAAGTGACGAGCAGTACTTC. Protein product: CASSLSAAPQSDEQYF.

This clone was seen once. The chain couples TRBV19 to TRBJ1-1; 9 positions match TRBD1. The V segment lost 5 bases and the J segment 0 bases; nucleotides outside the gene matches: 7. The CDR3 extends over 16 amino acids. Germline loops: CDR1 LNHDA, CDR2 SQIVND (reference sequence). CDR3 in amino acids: CASSPGDRVMNTEAFF. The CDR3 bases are TGTGCCAGTAGTCCCGGGGACAGGGTAATGAACACTGAAGCTTTCTTT.

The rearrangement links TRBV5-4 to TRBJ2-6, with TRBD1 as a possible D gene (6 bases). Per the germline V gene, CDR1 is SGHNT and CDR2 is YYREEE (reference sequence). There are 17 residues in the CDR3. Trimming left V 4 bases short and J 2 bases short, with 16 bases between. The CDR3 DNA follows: TGTGCCAGCAGCCCGGGTAGGGGGAACCCTGGGGCCAACGTCCTGACTTTC. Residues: CASSPGRGNPGANVLTF.

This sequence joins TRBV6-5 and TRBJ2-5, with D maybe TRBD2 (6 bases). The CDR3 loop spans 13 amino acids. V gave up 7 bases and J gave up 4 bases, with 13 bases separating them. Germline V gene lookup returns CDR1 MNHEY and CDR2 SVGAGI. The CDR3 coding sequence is TGTGCCAGCAAAAGGGGAGGCACAGAGACCCAGTACTTC. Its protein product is CASKRGGTETQYF.

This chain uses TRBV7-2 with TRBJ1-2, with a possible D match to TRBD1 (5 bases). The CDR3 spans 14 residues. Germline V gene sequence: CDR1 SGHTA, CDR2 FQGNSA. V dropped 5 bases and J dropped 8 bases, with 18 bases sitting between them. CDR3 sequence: CASSVPVGVQGYTF. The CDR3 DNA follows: TGTGCCAGCAGCGTGCCCGTGGGGGTTCAGGGCTACACCTTC.

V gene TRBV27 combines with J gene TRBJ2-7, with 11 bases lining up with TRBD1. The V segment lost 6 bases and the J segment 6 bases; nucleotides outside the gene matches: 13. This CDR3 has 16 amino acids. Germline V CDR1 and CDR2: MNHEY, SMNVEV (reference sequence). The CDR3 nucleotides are TGTGCCAGCAGATTGGGACAGGGGGTAAGACTTTCCGAGCAGTACTTC. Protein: CASRLGQGVRLSEQYF.

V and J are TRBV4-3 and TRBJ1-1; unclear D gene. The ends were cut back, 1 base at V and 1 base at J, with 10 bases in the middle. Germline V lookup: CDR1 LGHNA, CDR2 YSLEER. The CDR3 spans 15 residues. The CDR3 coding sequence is TGCGCCAGCAGCCAAGTATCCCAACCGAACACTGAAGCTTTCTTT. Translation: CASSQVSQPNTEAFF.

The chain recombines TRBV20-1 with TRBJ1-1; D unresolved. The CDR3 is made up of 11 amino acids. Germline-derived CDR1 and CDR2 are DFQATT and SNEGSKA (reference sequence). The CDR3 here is CSGRLNTEAFF. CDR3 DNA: TGCAGCGGTAGGCTGAACACTGAAGCTTTCTTT.

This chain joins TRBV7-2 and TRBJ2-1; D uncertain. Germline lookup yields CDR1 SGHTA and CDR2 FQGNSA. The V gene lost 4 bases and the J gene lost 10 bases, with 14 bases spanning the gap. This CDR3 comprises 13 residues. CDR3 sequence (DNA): TGTGCCAGCAGCTCTCCCGCAGGTGGAGAGCAGTTCTTC. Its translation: CASSSPAGGEQFF.

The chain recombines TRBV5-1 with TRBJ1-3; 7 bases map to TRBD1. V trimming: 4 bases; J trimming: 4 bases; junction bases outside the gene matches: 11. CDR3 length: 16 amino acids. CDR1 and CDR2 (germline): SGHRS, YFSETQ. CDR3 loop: CASSPDLTGSGNTIYF. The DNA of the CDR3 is TGCGCCAGCAGCCCTGACCTGACAGGGAGCGGAAACACCATATATTTT.

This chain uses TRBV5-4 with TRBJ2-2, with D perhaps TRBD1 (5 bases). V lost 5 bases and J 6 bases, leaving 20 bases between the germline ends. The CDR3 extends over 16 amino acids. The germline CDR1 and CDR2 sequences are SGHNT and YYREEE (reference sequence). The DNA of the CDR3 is TGTGCCAGCAGTTCAGACAGAGTAATTCTATCCGGGGAGCTGTTTTTT. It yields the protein CASSSDRVILSGELFF.

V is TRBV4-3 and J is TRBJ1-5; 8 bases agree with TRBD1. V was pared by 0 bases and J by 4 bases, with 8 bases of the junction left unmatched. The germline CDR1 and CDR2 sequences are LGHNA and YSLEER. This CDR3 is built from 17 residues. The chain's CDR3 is CASSQDGRRGLNQPQHF. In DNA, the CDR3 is TGCGCCAGCAGCCAAGATGGTCGCAGGGGGCTGAATCAGCCCCAGCATTTT.

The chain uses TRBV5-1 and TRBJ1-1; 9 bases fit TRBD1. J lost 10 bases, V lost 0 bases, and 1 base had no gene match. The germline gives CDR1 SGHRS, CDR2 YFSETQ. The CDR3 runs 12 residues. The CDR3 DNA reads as TGCGCCAGCAGCTTGGTGGGACAGGGAGCTTTCTTT. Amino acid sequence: CASSLVGQGAFF.

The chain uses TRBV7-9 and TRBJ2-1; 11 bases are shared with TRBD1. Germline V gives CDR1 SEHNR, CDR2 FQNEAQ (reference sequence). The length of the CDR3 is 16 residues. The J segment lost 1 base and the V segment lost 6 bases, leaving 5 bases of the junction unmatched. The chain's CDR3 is CASRGGTGGSYNEQFF. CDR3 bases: TGTGCCAGCAGGGGCGGGACAGGGGGGTCCTACAATGAGCAGTTCTTC.

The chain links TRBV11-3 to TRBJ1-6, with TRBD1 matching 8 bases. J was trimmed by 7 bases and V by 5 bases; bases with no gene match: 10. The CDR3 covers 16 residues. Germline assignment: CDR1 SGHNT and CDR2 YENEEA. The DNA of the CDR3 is TGTGCCAGCAGCCTATACCGGACAGGGCGAAATTCACCCCTCCACTTT. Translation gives CASSLYRTGRNSPLHF.

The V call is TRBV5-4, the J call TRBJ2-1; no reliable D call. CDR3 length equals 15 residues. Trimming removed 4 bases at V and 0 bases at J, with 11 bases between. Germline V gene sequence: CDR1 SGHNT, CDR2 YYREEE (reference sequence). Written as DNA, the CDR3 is TGTGCCAGCAGCCCCCAGCCCGACTCCTACAATGAGCAGTTCTTC. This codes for CASSPQPDSYNEQFF.

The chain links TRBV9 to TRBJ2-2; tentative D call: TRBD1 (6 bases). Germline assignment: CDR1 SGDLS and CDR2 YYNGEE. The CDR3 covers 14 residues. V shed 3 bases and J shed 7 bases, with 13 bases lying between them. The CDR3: CASSGTTGFGELFF. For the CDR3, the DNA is TGTGCCAGCAGCGGCACCACAGGGTTCGGGGAGCTGTTTTTT. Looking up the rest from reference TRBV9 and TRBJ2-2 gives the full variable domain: DSGVTQTPKHLITATGQRVTLRCSPRSGDLSVYWYQQSLDQGLQFLIQYYNGEERAKGNILERFSAQQFPDLHSELNLSSLELGDSALYFCASSGTTGFGELFFGEGSRLTVL.

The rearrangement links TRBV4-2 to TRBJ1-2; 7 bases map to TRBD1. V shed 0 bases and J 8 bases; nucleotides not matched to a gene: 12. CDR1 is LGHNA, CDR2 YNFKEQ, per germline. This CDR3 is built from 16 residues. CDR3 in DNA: TGTGCCAGCAGCCAAGATCGGGGGGACAGCTTCTACGGCTACACCTTC. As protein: CASSQDRGDSFYGYTF.

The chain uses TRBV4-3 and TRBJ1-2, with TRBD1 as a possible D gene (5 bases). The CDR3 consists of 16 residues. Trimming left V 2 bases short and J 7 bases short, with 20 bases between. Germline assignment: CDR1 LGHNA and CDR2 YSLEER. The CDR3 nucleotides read TGCGCCAGCAGCCAACTACTGACAGCGAAAGCGTCTGGCTACACCTTC. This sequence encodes CASSQLLTAKASGYTF.

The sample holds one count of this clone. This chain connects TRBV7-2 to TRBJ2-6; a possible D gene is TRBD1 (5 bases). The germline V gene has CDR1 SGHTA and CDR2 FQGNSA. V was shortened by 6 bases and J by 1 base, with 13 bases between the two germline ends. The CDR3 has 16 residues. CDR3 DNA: TGTGCCAGCAGACAAATGCAGGGATCTGGGGCCAACGTCCTGACTTTC. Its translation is CASRQMQGSGANVLTF.

This CDR3 is CASSNRGTDISEQYF. The CDR3 DNA reads TGTGCCAGCTCAAACAGGGGGACGGACATCTCCGAGCAGTACTTC. The V call is TRBV7-2, the J call TRBJ2-7, with 8 bases lining up with TRBD1. This CDR3 comprises 15 residues. The V gene end was trimmed by 8 bases and the J gene end by 6 bases; junction bases not matched to a gene: 15. Germline lookup yields CDR1 SGHTA and CDR2 FQGNSA.

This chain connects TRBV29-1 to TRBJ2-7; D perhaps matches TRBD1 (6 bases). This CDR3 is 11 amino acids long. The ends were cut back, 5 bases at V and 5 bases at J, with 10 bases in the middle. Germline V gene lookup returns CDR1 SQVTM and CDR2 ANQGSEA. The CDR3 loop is CSVNTGNEQYF. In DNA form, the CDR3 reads TGCAGCGTTAACACAGGGAACGAGCAGTACTTC.

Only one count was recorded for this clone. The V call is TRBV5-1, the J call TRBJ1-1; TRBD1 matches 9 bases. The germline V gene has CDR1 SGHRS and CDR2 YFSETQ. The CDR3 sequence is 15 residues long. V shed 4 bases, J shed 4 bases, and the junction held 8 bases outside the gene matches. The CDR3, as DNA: TGCGCCAGCAGCCCTTCGGACAGGGGAGGCACTGAAGCTTTCTTT. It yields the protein CASSPSDRGGTEAFF. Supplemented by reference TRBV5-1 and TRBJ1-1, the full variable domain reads KAGVTQTPRYLIKTRGQQVTLSCSPISGHRSVSWYQQTPGQGLQFLFEYFSETQRNKGNFPGRFSGRQFSNSRSEMNVSTLELGDSALYLCASSPSDRGGTEAFFGQGTRLTVV.

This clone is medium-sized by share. The CDR3 coding sequence is TGTGCCAGCAGTCCCTCCGGGTTCCTAAATTCACCCCTCCACTTT. Its translation: CASSPSGFLNSPLHF. V gene TRBV14 combines with J gene TRBJ1-6; D is unresolved. Per the germline V gene, CDR1 is SGHDN and CDR2 is FVKESK. V was pared by 6 bases and J by 7 bases, with 16 bases between. The CDR3 length is 15 residues.

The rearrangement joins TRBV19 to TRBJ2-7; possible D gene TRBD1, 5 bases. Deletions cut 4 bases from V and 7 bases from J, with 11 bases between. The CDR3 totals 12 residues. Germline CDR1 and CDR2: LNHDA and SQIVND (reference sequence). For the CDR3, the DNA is TGTGCCAGTAGTACACCAGGGATTGAGCAGTACTTC. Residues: CASSTPGIEQYF.

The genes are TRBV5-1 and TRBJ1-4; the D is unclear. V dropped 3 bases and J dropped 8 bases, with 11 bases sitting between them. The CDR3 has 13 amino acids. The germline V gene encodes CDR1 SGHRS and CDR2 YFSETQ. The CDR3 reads CASSSNPGEKLFF. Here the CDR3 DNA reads TGCGCCAGCAGCTCCAATCCGGGGGAAAAACTGTTTTTT.

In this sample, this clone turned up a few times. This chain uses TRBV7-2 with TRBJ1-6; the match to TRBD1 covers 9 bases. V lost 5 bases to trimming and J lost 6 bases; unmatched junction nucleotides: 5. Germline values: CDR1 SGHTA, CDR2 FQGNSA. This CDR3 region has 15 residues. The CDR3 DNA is TGTGCCAGCAGCCCTTGGGGACAGGGTAATTCACCCCTCCACTTT. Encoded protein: CASSPWGQGNSPLHF.

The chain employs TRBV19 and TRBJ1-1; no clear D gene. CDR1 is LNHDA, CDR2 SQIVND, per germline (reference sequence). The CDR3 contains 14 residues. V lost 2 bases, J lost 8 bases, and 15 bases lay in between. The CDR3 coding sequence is TGTGCCAGTAGTATATCCGCAGGAGAGGCCGAAGCTTTCTTT. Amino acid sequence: CASSISAGEAEAFF.

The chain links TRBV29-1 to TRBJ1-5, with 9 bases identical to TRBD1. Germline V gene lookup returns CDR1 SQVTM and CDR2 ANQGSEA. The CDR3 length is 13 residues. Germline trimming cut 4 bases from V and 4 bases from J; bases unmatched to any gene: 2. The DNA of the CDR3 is TGCAGCGTTGGCGGGACAGGGAATCAGCCCCAGCATTTT. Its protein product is CSVGGTGNQPQHF.

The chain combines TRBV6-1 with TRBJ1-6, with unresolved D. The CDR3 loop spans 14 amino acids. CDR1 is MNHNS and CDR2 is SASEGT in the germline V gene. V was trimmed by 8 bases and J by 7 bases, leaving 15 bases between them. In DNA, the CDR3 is TGTGCCAGCCGACTTACACAGTTGAATTCACCCCTCCACTTT. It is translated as CASRLTQLNSPLHF.

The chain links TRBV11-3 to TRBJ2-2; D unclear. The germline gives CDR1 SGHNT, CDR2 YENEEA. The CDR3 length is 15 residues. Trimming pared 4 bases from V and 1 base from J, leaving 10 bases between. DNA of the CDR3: TGTGCCAGCAGCTCAACCGCCTTGAACACCGGGGAGCTGTTTTTT. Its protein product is CASSSTALNTGELFF.

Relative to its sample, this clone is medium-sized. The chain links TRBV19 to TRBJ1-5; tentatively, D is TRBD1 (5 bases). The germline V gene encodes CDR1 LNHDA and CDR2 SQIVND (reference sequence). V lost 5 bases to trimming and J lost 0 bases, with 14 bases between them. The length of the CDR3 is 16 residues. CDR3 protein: CASSAGTTYSNQPQHF. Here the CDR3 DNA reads TGTGCCAGTAGTGCCGGGACTACATATAGCAATCAGCCCCAGCATTTT.